Many counts were recorded for the clone carrying this T cell receptor (beta chain). MiXCR was run by TCRdb on the RT-PCR reads, yielding one entry per CDR3 protein. Among 30,000 to 40,000 distinct CDR3 sequences listed, more than 35% were seen once. This sample is drawn from a study of patients and donors after allogeneic stem cell transplantation. Looked up from germline, CDR1 is ENHRY and CDR2 is SYGVKD. The CDR3 spans 13 residues. Trimming removed 10 bases from V and 8 bases from J, with 17 bases in between. Sequences were obtained from blood, either unsorted or a sorted T cell fraction (not recorded which). The receptor was isolated from a human donor who was either an allogeneic HSCT recipient or a stem cell or donor lymphocyte infusion donor (not recorded which). It is not recorded whose cells these are; they may come from a transplant donor. This chain joins TRBV10-3 and TRBJ1-4, with no clear D. CDR3 DNA sequence: TGTGCCACCGGACGCCCCTACGACGAAAAACTGTTTTTT. It encodes CATGRPYDEKLFF.